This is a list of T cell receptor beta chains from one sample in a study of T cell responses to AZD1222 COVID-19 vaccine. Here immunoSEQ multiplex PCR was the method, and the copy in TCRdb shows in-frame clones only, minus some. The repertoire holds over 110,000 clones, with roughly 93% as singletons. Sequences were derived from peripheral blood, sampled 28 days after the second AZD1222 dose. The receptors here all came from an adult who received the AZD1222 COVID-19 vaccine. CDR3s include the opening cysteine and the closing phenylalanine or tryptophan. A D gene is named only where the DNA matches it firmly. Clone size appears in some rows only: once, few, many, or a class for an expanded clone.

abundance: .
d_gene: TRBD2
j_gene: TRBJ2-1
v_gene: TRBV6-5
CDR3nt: TGTGCCAGCATGCTAGCGGGGGGCACGAATGAGCAGTTCTTC
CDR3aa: CASMLAGGTNEQFF

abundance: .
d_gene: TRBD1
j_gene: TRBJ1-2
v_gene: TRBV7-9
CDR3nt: TGTGCCAGCAGCTTAGCGCTGACAGGGGGCGCGGATGGCTACACCTTC
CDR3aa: CASSLALTGGADGYTF

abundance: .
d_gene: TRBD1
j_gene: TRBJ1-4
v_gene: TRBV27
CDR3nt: TGTGCCAGCAGTCTGTGGACAGGGCCTAATGAAAAACTGTTTTTT
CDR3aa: CASSLWTGPNEKLFF

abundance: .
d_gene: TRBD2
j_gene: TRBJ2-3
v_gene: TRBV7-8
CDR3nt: TGTGCCAGCAGCCAACAGCGGGGCAGGGATACGCAGTATTTT
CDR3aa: CASSQQRGRDTQYF

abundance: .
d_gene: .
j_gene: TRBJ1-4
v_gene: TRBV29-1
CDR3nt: TGCAGCGTTGAAGCGGGGAGGAGAGAAAAACTGTTTTTT
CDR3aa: CSVEAGRREKLFF

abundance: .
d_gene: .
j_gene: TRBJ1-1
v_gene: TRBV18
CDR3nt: TGTGCCAGCTCACCGGGCAGGAGTAAAGCTTTCTTT
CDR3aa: CASSPGRSKAFF

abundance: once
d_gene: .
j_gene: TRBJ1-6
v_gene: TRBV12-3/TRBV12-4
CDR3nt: TGTGCCAGCAGTTCGGGGGGTTATTCACCCCTCCACTTT
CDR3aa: CASSSGGYSPLHF

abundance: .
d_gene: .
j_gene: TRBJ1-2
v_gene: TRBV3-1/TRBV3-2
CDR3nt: TGTGCCAGCAGCCAAGGCCTGGGGTATGGCTACACCTTC
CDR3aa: CASSQGLGYGYTF

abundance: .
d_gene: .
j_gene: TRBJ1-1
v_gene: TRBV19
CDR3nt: TGTGCCAGTAGTATAGATGGAACAGGGCGGACTGAAGCTTTCTTT
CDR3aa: CASSIDGTGRTEAFF

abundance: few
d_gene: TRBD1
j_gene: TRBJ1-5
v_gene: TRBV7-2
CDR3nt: TGTGCCAGCAGCCCCCAGGGGGATCAGCCCCAGCATTTT
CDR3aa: CASSPQGDQPQHF

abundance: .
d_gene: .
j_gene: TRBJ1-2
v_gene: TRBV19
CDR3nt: TGTGCCAGTAGTATGACGCCGGTGGGAGGGTATGGCTACACCTTC
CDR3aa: CASSMTPVGGYGYTF

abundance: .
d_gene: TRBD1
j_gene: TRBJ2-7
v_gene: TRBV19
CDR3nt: TGTGCCAGTAAACCGACAGGGACCCCCTACGAGCAGTACTTC
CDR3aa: CASKPTGTPYEQYF

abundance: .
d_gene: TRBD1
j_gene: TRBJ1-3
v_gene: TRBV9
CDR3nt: TGTGCCAGCAGCACGACAGGGGAAGGGAGGAACACCATATATTTT
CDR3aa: CASSTTGEGRNTIYF

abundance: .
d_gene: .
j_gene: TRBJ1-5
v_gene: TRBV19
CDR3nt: TGTGCCAGTAGTATTGACAAGAATCAGCCCCAGCATTTT
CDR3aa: CASSIDKNQPQHF

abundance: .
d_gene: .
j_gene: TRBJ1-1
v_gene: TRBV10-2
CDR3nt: TGCGCCAGCGGACGAGGGTGGACTGAAGCTTTCTTT
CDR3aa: CASGRGWTEAFF